This TCR beta chain was identified during a study of blood T cells in healthy people across ages. Comments on this clonotype: The antigen is unknown.

Together with a sample-barcoded 5' primer, a J-beta primer mix was included in a second PCR lasting about 7 to 11 cycles. Every sample gave at least 3 million paired-end reads containing CDR3. TCRdb itself ran the 5' RACE reads through MiXCR, one entry per CDR3 protein. The sample has 850,000 to 1,300,000 distinct CDR3 sequences, more than 35% seen once; the top ten hold about 20%. Between the trimmed V and J ends, which lost 0 bases and 0 bases, there was a span of 9 bases. Germline V CDR1 and CDR2: SGDLS, YYNGEE. The CDR3 is made up of 15 amino acids. General study findings and limits: PBMCs went unsorted, and a conclusive naive versus antigen-experienced comparison was therefore prevented.

The rearrangement uses TRBV9 and TRBJ1-2, with D tentatively TRBD1 (5 bases). What was sequenced was blood. The receptor was isolated from a woman aged 60-70 years in good health. The CDR3 sequence is CASSVGQISNYGYTF. CDR3 coding DNA: TGTGCCAGCAGCGTAGGACAGATTTCTAACTATGGCTACACCTTC.